The sequence of this T cell receptor beta chain was determined in a study of cytomegalovirus exposure and HLA in healthy donors. The sample holds a few counts of this clone. The length of the CDR3 is 14 residues. CDR1 is LGHNA, CDR2 YSLEER, per germline. Trimming took off 0 bases at V and 4 bases at J, with 7 bases between the two ends. PCR was performed using 60 Vbeta and 13 Jbeta primers. Clones were read by immunoSEQ multiplex PCR, and TCRdb kept only the in-frame ones, dropping some. The table lists over 150,000 clones, approximately 80% of them singletons, with 8.5% to 10% in the top ten. This chain connects TRBV4-3 to TRBJ2-1; D gene uncertain. The sample consisted of PBMCs. The receptor comes from a man aged 18 to 35 in good health and CMV-seropositive. The CDR3 here is CASSQDRRYNEQFF. CDR3 bases: TGCGCCAGCAGCCAAGATCGCAGGTACAATGAGCAGTTCTTC.